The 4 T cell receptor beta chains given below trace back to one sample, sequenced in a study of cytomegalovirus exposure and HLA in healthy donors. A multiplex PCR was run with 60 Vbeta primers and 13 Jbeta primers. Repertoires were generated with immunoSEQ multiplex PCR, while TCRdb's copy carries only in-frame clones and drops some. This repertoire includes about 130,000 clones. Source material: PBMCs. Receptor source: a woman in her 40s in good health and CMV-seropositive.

CDR3 sequence reads: CASSSGTAKSYEQYF. The CDR3 DNA sequence: TGTGCCAGCAGCTCCGGGACAGCGAAATCCTACGAGCAGTACTTC. This rearrangement joins TRBV13 to TRBJ2-7; 7 bases line up with TRBD1. The V gene end was trimmed by 4 bases and the J gene end by 1 base; junction bases not matched to a gene: 7. Germline V gives CDR1 PRHDT, CDR2 FYEKMQ (reference sequence). The CDR3 runs to 15 residues.

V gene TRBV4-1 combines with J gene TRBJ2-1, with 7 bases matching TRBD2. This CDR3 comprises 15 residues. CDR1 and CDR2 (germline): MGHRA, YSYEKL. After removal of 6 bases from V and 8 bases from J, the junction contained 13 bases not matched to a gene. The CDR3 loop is CASRTGGARGDEQFF. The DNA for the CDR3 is TGCGCCAGCAGAACGGGGGGAGCTCGGGGCGATGAGCAGTTCTTC.

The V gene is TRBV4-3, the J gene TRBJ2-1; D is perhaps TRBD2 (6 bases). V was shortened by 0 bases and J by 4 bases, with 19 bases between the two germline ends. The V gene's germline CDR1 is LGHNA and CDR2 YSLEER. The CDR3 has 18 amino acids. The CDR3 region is CASSQDPVLASEYNEQFF. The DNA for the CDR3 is TGCGCCAGCAGCCAAGATCCGGTCTTGGCTAGCGAGTACAATGAGCAGTTCTTC.

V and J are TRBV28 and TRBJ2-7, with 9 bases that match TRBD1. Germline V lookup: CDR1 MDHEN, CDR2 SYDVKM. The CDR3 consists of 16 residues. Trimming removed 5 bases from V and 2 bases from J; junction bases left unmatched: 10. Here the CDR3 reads CASSERTGAHTYEQYF. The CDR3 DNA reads TGTGCCAGCAGTGAACGGACAGGGGCCCACACCTACGAGCAGTACTTC.